These 27 T cell receptor beta chains came from one sample sequenced in a study of blood T cell repertoires in COVID-19. Libraries were prepared by immunoSEQ multiplex PCR; TCRdb keeps only in-frame clonotypes and omits some of them. Of around 260,000 clones listed, around 84% are singletons. Sequenced sample: peripheral blood. The receptors stem from a woman aged 55-70 years with COVID-19, enrolled during active disease.

V is TRBV5-4 and J is TRBJ2-5; no reliable D call. Per the germline V gene, CDR1 is SGHNT and CDR2 is YYREEE (reference sequence). The CDR3 covers 13 residues. The germline V and J ends were trimmed by 2 bases and 2 bases, with 7 bases remaining between them. The CDR3 DNA reads TGTGCCAGCAGCTTCCTCGGGCAAGAGACCCAGTACTTC. Translation gives CASSFLGQETQYF.

This chain joins TRBV18 and TRBJ2-1, with D tentatively TRBD2 (6 bases). V lost 5 bases and J lost 3, with 17 bases in between. The CDR3 covers 16 residues. CDR1 KGHSH and CDR2 LQKENI come from the germline V gene. The CDR3 region is CASSSLGTADYNEQFF. The CDR3, as DNA: TGTGCCAGCTCATCCCTGGGGACTGCAGACTACAATGAGCAGTTCTTC.

This clone was counted a single time. This rearrangement joins TRBV10-3 to TRBJ2-7; the match to TRBD1 covers 9 bases. Germline V gives CDR1 ENHRY, CDR2 SYGVKD. The CDR3 totals 15 residues. The J segment lost 1 base and the V segment lost 5 bases, leaving 6 bases of the junction unmatched. The CDR3 loop is CAISRTGGLSYEQYF. CDR3 nucleotide sequence: TGTGCCATCAGTAGAACAGGGGGCTTATCCTACGAGCAGTACTTC.

This chain joins TRBV7-8 and TRBJ1-1; 8 bases map to TRBD1. The ends lost 1 base at V and 4 bases at J; junction bases unmatched: 5. The CDR3 spans 15 residues. Germline CDR1 is SGHVS and CDR2 is FQNEAQ. In DNA, the CDR3 is TGTGCCAGCAGCTTAGATGCAGGGGGCGGCACTGAAGCTTTCTTT. Protein sequence: CASSLDAGGGTEAFF.

The chain carries TRBV3-1 (or the pseudogene TRBV3-2) and TRBJ1-1; TRBD1 aligns across 7 bases. Trimming at V came to 6 bases and at J to 6 bases, leaving 7 bases not matched to a gene. Germline assignment: CDR1 LGHDT and CDR2 YNNKEL (reference sequence). The CDR3 length is 13 residues. The CDR3 DNA follows: TGTGCCAGCAGGCCGACAGGGAAGGCTGAAGCTTTCTTT. Its protein is CASRPTGKAEAFF.

The chain joins TRBV5-4 to TRBJ2-2; D remains unclear. The germline V gene has CDR1 SGHNT and CDR2 YYREEE (reference sequence). CDR3 length: 14 amino acids. Trimming left V 0 bases short and J 1 base short, with 4 bases between. The chain's CDR3 is CASSLDGNTGELFF. The DNA for the CDR3 is TGTGCCAGCAGCTTGGACGGGAACACCGGGGAGCTGTTTTTT.

The rearrangement uses TRBV28 and TRBJ2-6; D not certain. Germline CDR1 and CDR2: MDHEN and SYDVKM. The ends were cut back, 3 bases at V and 5 bases at J, with 11 bases in the middle. The CDR3 is 15 amino acids. The DNA of the CDR3 is TGTGCCAGCAGTTTCCCCCCCGAGAGGGCCAACGTCCTGACTTTC. Translating gives CASSFPPERANVLTF.

V gene TRBV7-2 combines with J gene TRBJ2-7, with 14 bases lining up with TRBD2. The CDR3 contains 15 residues. Germline CDR1 reads SGHTA; CDR2 reads FQGNSA. V lost 4 bases and J lost 7; bases outside the gene matches: 6. The CDR3 coding sequence is TGTGCCAGCAGCTCGGGACTAGCGGGAGTACGGGAGCAGTACTTC. Protein sequence: CASSSGLAGVREQYF.

Regarding this clone: Other DNA sequences of this sample code for an identical CDR3. The chain employs TRBV5-6 and TRBJ1-3; 8 bases are shared with TRBD1. CDR3 size: 14 residues. Germline loops: CDR1 SGHDT, CDR2 YYEEEE. Trimming cost V 4 bases and J 2 bases; bases outside gene matches: 2. Here the CDR3 DNA reads TGTGCCAGCAGCCTGACAGGGGCTGGAAACACCATATATTTT. It translates to CASSLTGAGNTIYF. Variable domain in full (rest from reference TRBV5-6 and TRBJ1-3): DAGVTQSPTHLIKTRGQQVTLRCSPKSGHDTVSWYQQALGQGPQFIFQYYEEEERQRGNFPDRFSGHQFPNYSSELNVNALLLGDSALYLCASSLTGAGNTIYFGEGSWLTVV.

This sequence joins TRBV19 and TRBJ1-2; no clear D gene. Germline values: CDR1 LNHDA, CDR2 SQIVND (reference sequence). The ends were cut back, 0 bases at V and 0 bases at J, with 8 bases in the middle. The CDR3 totals 15 residues. The CDR3 spells CASSIDRSPNYGYTF. CDR3 DNA: TGTGCCAGTAGTATAGATCGCAGTCCTAACTATGGCTACACCTTC.

The chain employs TRBV28 and TRBJ2-7; 11 bases agree with TRBD1. This CDR3 region has 17 residues. Germline V lookup: CDR1 MDHEN, CDR2 SYDVKM. Losses at the gene ends were 6 bases for V and 6 bases for J; bases not matched to a gene: 16. The CDR3 reads CASSTRRGQGAESEQYF. CDR3 coding DNA: TGTGCCAGCAGCACTCGGCGAGGACAGGGGGCGGAGTCCGAGCAGTACTTC. Using reference TRBV28 and TRBJ2-7 for the parts outside the CDR3, the full variable domain is DVKVTQSSRYLVKRTGEKVFLECVQDMDHENMFWYRQDPGLGLRLIYFSYDVKMKEKGDIPEGYSVSREKKERFSLILESASTNQTSMYLCASSTRRGQGAESEQYFGPGTRLTVT.

This chain joins TRBV30 and TRBJ2-4; no firm D call. Germline V CDR1 and CDR2: GTSNPN, SVGIG (reference sequence). The CDR3 is 15 residues long. Trimming removed 2 bases from V and 0 bases from J, with 11 bases in between. In nucleotides, the CDR3 is TGTGCCTGGAGTCGGTCGAGGTTAGCCAAAAACATTCAGTACTTC. It specifies CAWSRSRLAKNIQYF.

J is TRBJ1-6 and V is TRBV27; unclear D gene. V shed 7 bases and J shed 0 bases, with 10 bases lying between them. Germline V gene lookup returns CDR1 MNHEY and CDR2 SMNVEV (reference sequence). This CDR3 has 15 amino acids. CDR3 amino acids: CASTLVYSYNSPLHF. The CDR3 DNA is TGTGCCAGCACCCTGGTCTACTCCTATAATTCACCCCTCCACTTT.

The chain employs TRBV7-3 and TRBJ2-3, with 8 bases identical to TRBD2. The germline V gene has CDR1 SGHTA and CDR2 FQGTGA. The CDR3 contains 17 residues. Trimming cost V 3 bases and J 4 bases; bases outside gene matches: 12. CDR3 bases: TGTGCCAGCAGCTTGAACCGAGCGGGAGTAAGGTCAGATACGCAGTATTTT. Translating gives CASSLNRAGVRSDTQYF.

In this sample, this clone turned up a few times. The chain carries TRBV5-1 and TRBJ2-1; TRBD2 might be the D (6 bases). V was trimmed by 6 bases and J by 4 bases, leaving 17 bases between them. The CDR3 covers 15 residues. Per germline, CDR1 SGHRS and CDR2 YFSETQ. CDR3 amino acids: CASTDRERTYNEQFF. The CDR3 coding sequence is TGCGCCAGCACTGACCGGGAGAGAACGTACAATGAGCAGTTCTTC.

V gene TRBV7-9 combines with J gene TRBJ1-1; D is uncertain. CDR3 length: 14 residues. In germline, CDR1 is SEHNR, CDR2 FQNEAQ (reference sequence). V was clipped by 5 bases and J by 0 bases, with 10 bases between them. In DNA form, the CDR3 reads TGTGCCAGCAGCCTCGGAAGCGTGAACACTGAAGCTTTCTTT. Residues: CASSLGSVNTEAFF. The complete variable domain, with remaining parts taken from reference TRBV7-9 and TRBJ1-1, reads DTGVSQNPRHKITKRGQNVTFRCDPISEHNRLYWYRQTLGQGPEFLTYFQNEAQLEKSRLLSDRFSAERPKGSFSTLEIQRTEQGDSAMYLCASSLGSVNTEAFFGQGTRLTVV.

The J gene is TRBJ1-2, the V gene TRBV3-1 (or the pseudogene TRBV3-2); the match to TRBD1 covers 9 bases. Trimming removed 3 bases from V and 4 bases from J; junction bases left unmatched: 6. CDR1 and CDR2 from the germline V gene are LGHDT and YNNKEL (reference sequence). The CDR3 runs to 15 residues. DNA for the CDR3: TGTGCCAGCAGCCAGTTTGGGACAGGGCCCTATGGCTACACCTTC. Translation gives CASSQFGTGPYGYTF.

The chain uses TRBV11-1 and TRBJ2-5, with D perhaps TRBD1 (5 bases). The CDR3 loop spans 14 amino acids. Germline loops: CDR1 SGHAT, CDR2 FQDESV (reference sequence). With 4 bases removed from V and 2 bases from J, the gap between germline ends came to 11 bases. CDR3 loop: CASSSRQRQETQYF. The CDR3 nucleotides are TGTGCCAGCAGCTCAAGACAGAGACAAGAGACCCAGTACTTC.

This clone occurred once. This chain links TRBV27 with TRBJ2-1, with 9 nucleotides matching TRBD2. The CDR3 is made up of 18 amino acids. V shed 3 bases, J shed 7 bases, and the junction held 16 bases outside the gene matches. CDR1 and CDR2 (germline): MNHEY, SMNVEV (reference sequence). The CDR3 DNA reads as TGTGCCAGCAGTTTGGGGGCTAGCGGGAATTTACATTGGAATGAGCAGTTCTTC. Translation: CASSLGASGNLHWNEQFF.

A single count supports this clone. The gene calls are TRBV10-3 and TRBJ1-1, with TRBD1 as a possible D gene (6 bases). The CDR3 loop spans 18 amino acids. CDR1 ENHRY and CDR2 SYGVKD come from the germline V gene. V was shortened by 4 bases and J by 0 bases, with 21 bases between the two germline ends. CDR3 in DNA: TGTGCCATCAGTGGCGGGCTTGGGGCAGGGGCACTGAACACTGAAGCTTTCTTT. Translating it yields CAISGGLGAGALNTEAFF.

This clone was picked up a small number of times. The chain links TRBV12-3 or TRBV12-4 to TRBJ1-1; 7 nucleotides match TRBD1. V shed 6 bases, J shed 5 bases, and the junction held 6 bases outside the gene matches. This CDR3 spans 13 amino acids. For the CDR3, the DNA is TGTGCCAGCAGACCATTACAGGGGACTGAAGCTTTCTTT. It specifies CASRPLQGTEAFF.

This clone was seen just once. The chain combines TRBV27 with TRBJ1-6; 9 positions match TRBD1. The V segment lost 3 bases and the J segment 7 bases; nucleotides outside the gene matches: 4. The CDR3 loop spans 15 amino acids. Germline CDR1 and CDR2: MNHEY and SMNVEV (reference sequence). CDR3 nucleotides: TGTGCCAGCAGTTTGGGACAGGGCAGCAATTCACCCCTCCACTTT. It encodes CASSLGQGSNSPLHF.

The chain recombines TRBV19 with TRBJ1-2, with 8 bases aligning to TRBD1. J was trimmed by 4 bases and V by 6 bases; bases with no gene match: 13. The CDR3 length is 16 residues. Germline-derived CDR1 and CDR2 are LNHDA and SQIVND (reference sequence). The CDR3 loop is CASRPRDRIIGYGYTF. The CDR3, as DNA: TGTGCCAGTAGACCCCGGGACAGGATAATTGGCTATGGCTACACCTTC.

V and J are TRBV5-5 and TRBJ1-2; maybe TRBD1 (5 bases). There are 15 residues in the CDR3. Germline-derived CDR1 and CDR2 are SGHKS and YYEKEE (reference sequence). Trimming took off 4 bases at V and 4 bases at J, with 17 bases between the two ends. CDR3 region: CASSPRYTGSYGYTF. CDR3 nucleotides: TGTGCCAGCAGCCCCCGCTATACAGGTTCCTATGGCTACACCTTC.

The gene calls are TRBV11-3 and TRBJ2-1; the D is unclear. V was clipped by 5 bases and J by 0 bases, with 11 bases between them. The CDR3 covers 15 residues. The V gene's germline CDR1 is SGHNT and CDR2 YENEEA. In nucleotides, the CDR3 is TGTGCCAGCAGCCTTCGACAAGGCTCCTACAATGAGCAGTTCTTC. It specifies CASSLRQGSYNEQFF.

The chain links TRBV6-5 to TRBJ2-5, with D uncertain. Germline V gene lookup returns CDR1 MNHEY and CDR2 SVGAGI. Trimming stripped 3 bases from V and 5 bases from J, with 19 bases between. This CDR3 is built from 16 residues. The CDR3 here is CASSYGGSSSGETQYF. CDR3 nucleotide sequence: TGTGCCAGCAGTTATGGTGGGTCCTCGTCCGGGGAGACCCAGTACTTC.

V gene TRBV15 combines with J gene TRBJ1-4, with 7 bases fitting TRBD1. Germline trimming cut 0 bases from V and 8 bases from J; bases unmatched to any gene: 9. Germline values: CDR1 LNHNV, CDR2 YYDKDF (reference sequence). The CDR3 length is 16 residues. The CDR3 is CATSRERTGQGEKLFF. The CDR3 coding sequence is TGTGCCACCAGCAGAGAAAGGACAGGTCAAGGGGAAAAACTGTTTTTT.